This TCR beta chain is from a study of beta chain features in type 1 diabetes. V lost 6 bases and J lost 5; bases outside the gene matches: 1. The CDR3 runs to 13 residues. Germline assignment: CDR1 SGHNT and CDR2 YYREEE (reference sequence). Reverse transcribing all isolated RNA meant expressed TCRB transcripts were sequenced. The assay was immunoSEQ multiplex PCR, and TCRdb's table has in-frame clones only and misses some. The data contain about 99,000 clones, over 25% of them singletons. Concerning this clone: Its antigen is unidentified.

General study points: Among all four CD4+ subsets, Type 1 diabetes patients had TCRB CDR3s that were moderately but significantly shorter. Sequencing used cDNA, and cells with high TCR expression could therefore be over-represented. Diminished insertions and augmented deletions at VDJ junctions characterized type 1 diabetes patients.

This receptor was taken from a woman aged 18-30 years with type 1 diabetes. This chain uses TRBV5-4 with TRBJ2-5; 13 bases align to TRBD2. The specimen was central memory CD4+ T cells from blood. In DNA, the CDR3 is TGTGCCAGCACGACTAGCGGGAGGGAGACCCAGTACTTC. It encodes CASTTSGRETQYF.